This TCR beta chain came from a study of blood T cell repertoires in COVID-19. As for the study in general: The United States, Italy and Spain were the sources of the acute and convalescent COVID-19 samples. T cells, B-cell-depleted T cells, or PBMCs supplied cDNA or gDNA.

Authors' methods: Counts of nucleated cells, estimated from reference gene primer amplification, were obtained. Data came from immunoSEQ multiplex PCR; TCRdb stores just in-frame clones and leaves some out. V, J and clone size were drawn from that table, and D and trimming were deduced from the DNA. Of tens of thousands of clones in the sample, about 86% were seen once. Trimming stripped 2 bases from V and 6 bases from J, with 13 bases between. Germline V CDR1 and CDR2: KGHSH, LQKENI. This CDR3 region has 14 residues. The sample comprised peripheral blood. This clonotype was obtained from a man aged 45 to 65 with acute or convalescent COVID-19. The chain is built from TRBV18 and TRBJ1-1; D not resolved. The CDR3 region has the DNA TGTGCCAGCTCACCAACCGCGGGGAGTGCTGAAGCTTTCTTT. Translation gives CASSPTAGSAEAFF.